This TCR beta chain stems from a study of regulatory T cells in long-lasting Graves disease. As concerns this clonotype: A much larger clone differs from this one at a single base, so this may be a read error.

In germline, CDR1 is LGHDT, CDR2 YNNKEL (reference sequence). The length of the CDR3 is 15 residues. Specified time point: newly diagnosed GD, antithyroid drugs for less than 3 months. The TCR library was made from RNA that had been extracted from PBMCs in TRIzol. For TCR beta, libraries came from iRepertoire HTBI primers and Arm-PCR of CDR3 regions. TCRdb processed the multiplex PCR reads anew with MiXCR; each CDR3 protein has one entry. Of approximately 480,000 distinct CDR3 sequences in the sample, under 20% were seen once. This same sample was also part of a study on T cells in Graves' hyperthyroidism and ophthalmopathy.

The TCR sequence derives from a man aged 35 to 55 with Graves disease. The chain joins TRBV3-1 to TRBJ1-2, with TRBD1 matching 8 bases. The sequenced sample was peripheral blood mononuclear cells (PBMCs), obtained at new diagnosis, from a patient treated with antithyroid drugs. CDR3 amino acids: CASGHPRGPSYGYTF. CDR3 in DNA: TGTGCCAGCGGCCACCCCAGGGGGCCTTCGTATGGCTACACCTTC.